The 14 T cell receptor beta chains below all came from one sample that was sequenced in a study of T cells in Graves' hyperthyroidism and ophthalmopathy. Amplified TCR beta CDR3 regions derived from RNA transcripts. A first-round RT-PCR of the TCR CDR3 used the HTBI primer set. Using its own MiXCR run on the multiplex PCR reads, TCRdb lists one record per CDR3 protein. The sample records 500,000 or so distinct CDR3 sequences, under 20% being singletons. The specimen sequenced was blood. The receptors were sampled from a young woman with Graves' ophthalmopathy.

The rearrangement uses TRBV5-6 and TRBJ1-2; no definite D call. The CDR3 has 13 amino acids. The V and J ends lost 4 bases and 6 bases respectively, with 13 bases between them. Germline loops: CDR1 SGHDT, CDR2 YYEEEE. CDR3 nucleotide sequence: TGTGCCAGCAGCCTGGTCGTGGGAGATGGCTACACCTTC. It codes for CASSLVVGDGYTF.

This clonotype was picked up a small number of times. This chain uses TRBV4-1 with TRBJ2-1; 7 nucleotides line up with TRBD2. This CDR3 spans 16 amino acids. Per the germline V gene, CDR1 is MGHRA and CDR2 is YSYEKL. After removal of 1 base from V and 10 bases from J, the junction contained 13 bases not matched to a gene. CDR3 in DNA: TGCGCCAGCAGCCAAGTCACGCTAGCGACAGCGGGGGAGCAGTTCTTC. Translating it yields CASSQVTLATAGEQFF.

This clonotype showed up just a few times. At one end the junction does not follow the germline gene, possibly because of a read error. The chain joins TRBV29-1 to TRBJ2-5; possible D gene TRBD2, 6 bases. The CDR3 spans 14 residues. CDR1 and CDR2 from the germline V gene are SQVTM and ANQGSEA. The CDR3 here is CSIERLDESETQYF. CDR3 bases: TGCAGCATTGAACGACTAGACGAGTCGGAGACCCAGTACTTC.

This clonotype has a handful of counts. The J gene is TRBJ1-2, the V gene TRBV28; D not certain. Trimming removed 8 bases at V and 3 bases at J, with 13 bases between. The CDR3 contains 13 residues. Looked up from germline, CDR1 is MDHEN and CDR2 is SYDVKM. The chain's CDR3 is CASCQASDYGYTF. CDR3 DNA sequence: TGTGCCAGCTGTCAGGCAAGCGACTATGGCTACACCTTC.

This clonotype turned up a few times. V is TRBV12-3 or TRBV12-4 and J is TRBJ2-5, with D perhaps matching TRBD2 (6 bases). The CDR3 runs to 17 residues. With 3 bases removed from V and 2 bases from J, the gap between germline ends came to 19 bases. The CDR3 DNA follows: TGTGCCAGCAGTTTGGGACTGTGGGACGGGAGACAAGAGACCCAGTACTTC. Translation gives CASSLGLWDGRQETQYF.

The chain links TRBV29-1 to TRBJ1-6; D is possibly TRBD1 (6 bases). The CDR3 contains 14 residues. V was cut by 5 bases and J by 10 bases, with 18 bases left in between. Germline values: CDR1 SQVTM, CDR2 ANQGSEA. This chain's CDR3 is CSVPTGLSASPLHF. The CDR3 DNA follows: TGCAGCGTTCCGACAGGTCTTTCGGCCTCACCCCTCCACTTT.

The chain links TRBV27 to TRBJ1-5; 8 bases are a match to TRBD1. Germline values: CDR1 MNHEY, CDR2 SMNVEV (reference sequence). This CDR3 is 16 amino acids long. The J segment lost 2 bases and the V segment lost 3 bases, leaving 6 bases of the junction unmatched. The CDR3 region has the DNA TGTGCCAGCAGTTTCGCGGACAGGGTCGGCAATCAGCCCCAGCATTTT. Its translation: CASSFADRVGNQPQHF.

The chain has TRBV20-1 and TRBJ2-3; D not certain. V lost 0 bases and J 13 bases, leaving 8 bases between the germline ends. The CDR3 is made up of 10 amino acids. Germline-derived CDR1 and CDR2 are DFQATT and SNEGSKA (reference sequence). The CDR3 here is CSAREVEEYF. CDR3 DNA sequence: TGCAGTGCTAGAGAAGTTGAGGAGTATTTT.

Concerning this clonotype itself: A read error may be the cause here, since a much bigger clone is one base away. This sequence joins TRBV6-1 and TRBJ2-1; the D gene could be TRBD1 or TRBD2 (6 bases each). Trimming pared 2 bases from V and 7 bases from J, leaving 15 bases between. Germline-derived CDR1 and CDR2 are MNHNS and SASEGT. The length of the CDR3 is 15 residues. CDR3 sequence: CASSESRGPGNEQFF. The CDR3 DNA is TGTGCCAGCAGTGAATCCCGGGGGCCCGGGAATGAGCAGTTCTTC.

This clonotype was seen at least ten times. J is TRBJ2-1 and V is TRBV11-1; 10 bases map to TRBD2. Germline-derived CDR1 and CDR2 are SGHAT and FQDESV (reference sequence). CDR3 length equals 14 residues. V shed 4 bases, J shed 4 bases, and the junction held 1 base outside the gene matches. CDR3 in DNA: TGTGCCAGCAGCTCGACTAGCGGGTACAATGAGCAGTTCTTC. Residues: CASSSTSGYNEQFF.

This rearrangement joins TRBV29-1 to TRBJ1-2, with 8 bases that match TRBD1. The CDR3 has 17 residues. The germline V gene encodes CDR1 SQVTM and CDR2 ANQGSEA. The V segment lost 5 bases and the J segment 7 bases; nucleotides outside the gene matches: 21. In DNA form, the CDR3 reads TGCAGCGTTTTTCCCCCCGGCCCAAATCAGGGGGCAATTGGCTACACCTTC. Translation gives CSVFPPGPNQGAIGYTF. Full variable domain (remainder filled in from reference TRBV29-1 and TRBJ1-2): SAVISQKPSRDICQRGTSLTIQCQVDSQVTMMFWYRQQPGQSLTLIATANQGSEATYESGFVIDKFPISRPNLTFSTLTVSNMSPEDSSIYLCSVFPPGPNQGAIGYTFGSGTRLTVV.

The chain is built from TRBV7-2 and TRBJ2-1; 9 bases align to TRBD1. The CDR3 is made up of 16 amino acids. V lost 5 bases, J lost 6 bases, and 11 bases stayed unmatched. Per germline, CDR1 SGHTA and CDR2 FQGNSA. The CDR3 nucleotides are TGTGCCAGCAGCCGAACCTCCGGGACAGGGCCCAATGAGCAGTTCTTC. Residues: CASSRTSGTGPNEQFF.

This clonotype was counted a few times. The chain recombines TRBV10-3 with TRBJ1-1; 7 bases agree with TRBD1. This CDR3 spans 13 amino acids. From germline, CDR1 is ENHRY and CDR2 SYGVKD. The junction had 10 bases not matched to a gene; V was cut back by 4 bases and J by 11 bases. CDR3 loop: CAISAGTEVRAFF. The CDR3 DNA is TGTGCCATCAGTGCGGGGACAGAGGTCCGCGCTTTCTTT.

This clonotype was detected only a few times. This may come from a read error, since a much larger clone is one base off. The CDR3 protein is CASSLADTNTGELFF. The CDR3 DNA reads TGTGCCAGCAGCCTTGCGGACACAAACACCGGGGAGCTGTTTTTT. The chain recombines TRBV11-2 with TRBJ2-2; possibly TRBD1 for D (5 bases). V lost 5 bases, J lost 2 bases, and 12 bases lay in between. This CDR3 has 15 amino acids. Germline CDR1 and CDR2: SGHAT and FQNNGV. Full variable domain (remainder filled in from reference TRBV11-2 and TRBJ2-2): EAGVAQSPRYKIIEKRQSVAFWCNPISGHATLYWYQQILGQGPKLLIQFQNNGVVDDSQLPKDRFSAERLKGVDSTLKIQPAKLEDSAVYLCASSLADTNTGELFFGEGSRLTVL.